Included here is one T cell receptor (beta chain) sequence, with context. This sample is part of a study of blood T cell repertoires in COVID-19. For the study at large: The origin of the acute and convalescent COVID-19 samples was the United States, Italy and Spain.

The Seattle patients, enrolled during active infection, were followed longitudinally. Data came from immunoSEQ multiplex PCR; TCRdb stores just in-frame clones and leaves some out. The data contain 190,000 or so clones, about three quarters of them seen just once; the ten biggest clones take up approximately 12%. Germline loops: CDR1 SGHDT, CDR2 YYEEEE. V gave up 1 base and J gave up 0 bases, with 5 bases separating them. The CDR3 loop spans 14 amino acids. Sequenced input: peripheral blood. This clonotype originated in an elderly woman with COVID-19, enrolled during active disease. The chain links TRBV5-6 to TRBJ2-1, with D tentatively TRBD2 (5 bases). CDR3 nucleotide sequence: TGTGCCAGCAGCTTGCGGGGCTCCTACAATGAGCAGTTCTTC. Its protein is CASSLRGSYNEQFF.